The 12 T cell receptor beta chains below come from one sample, sequenced in a study of PD-1 blockade in classical Hodgkin lymphoma. As for time point: cycle 4 day 1 (C4D1), after 6 weeks of nivolumab. All patients experienced relapse after autologous stem cell transplantation, and brentuximab vedotin exposure was variable. TCRdb's copy holds only in-frame clones and misses some; the assay was immunoSEQ multiplex PCR. The table records tens of thousands of clones, 60% to 80% of them present only once. This material consisted of peripheral blood mononuclear cells (PBMCs), taken before the fourth cycle of nivolumab. The origin of the receptors is a human donor with classical Hodgkin lymphoma.

The gene calls are TRBV19 and TRBJ2-7; no reliable D call. The germline V and J ends were trimmed by 1 base and 3 bases, with 7 bases remaining between them. Per germline, CDR1 LNHDA and CDR2 SQIVND (reference sequence). The CDR3 totals 13 residues. CDR3 DNA sequence: TGTGCCAGTAGTATAGGAGTGGGCTACGAGCAGTACTTC. Its protein is CASSIGVGYEQYF.

In this sample, this clone turned up a few times. The genes are TRBV9 and TRBJ2-7; TRBD2 aligns across 8 bases. The CDR3 sequence is 15 residues long. CDR1 and CDR2 (germline): SGDLS, YYNGEE. Germline trimming cut 2 bases from V and 4 bases from J; bases unmatched to any gene: 8. The CDR3 DNA is TGTGCCAGCAGCGTCGCAGCAGCGGGGGTGTACGAGCAGTACTTC. The encoded protein is CASSVAAAGVYEQYF.

This clone appeared once. The rearrangement links TRBV4-3 to TRBJ1-5; D ambiguous. CDR3 length equals 13 residues. V was trimmed by 0 bases and J by 3 bases, leaving 3 bases between them. Per the germline V gene, CDR1 is LGHNA and CDR2 is YSLEER. The CDR3 region is CASSQEVNQPQHF. For the CDR3, the DNA is TGCGCCAGCAGCCAAGAGGTCAATCAGCCCCAGCATTTT.

This sequence joins TRBV7-9 and TRBJ2-7; D may be TRBD1 (6 bases). The V end was cut by 2 bases, the J end by 3 bases, with 8 bases between. This CDR3 has 13 amino acids. Germline CDR1 and CDR2: SEHNR and FQNEAQ (reference sequence). Here the CDR3 reads CASSLRGSYEQYF. The CDR3 DNA is TGTGCCAGCAGCTTAAGGGGGAGCTACGAGCAGTACTTC. Using reference TRBV7-9 and TRBJ2-7 for the parts outside the CDR3, the full variable domain is DTGVSQNPRHKITKRGQNVTFRCDPISEHNRLYWYRQTLGQGPEFLTYFQNEAQLEKSRLLSDRFSAERPKGSFSTLEIQRTEQGDSAMYLCASSLRGSYEQYFGPGTRLTVT.

The V call is TRBV27, the J call TRBJ2-3; 13 bases agree with TRBD2. The germline V gene encodes CDR1 MNHEY and CDR2 SMNVEV (reference sequence). CDR3 size: 19 residues. Trimming at V came to 5 bases and at J to 2 bases, leaving 13 bases not matched to a gene. In DNA, the CDR3 is TGTGCCAGCAGTCCAGCGGGGACTAGCGGGATAAGGGCCACAGATACGCAGTATTTT. Its protein product is CASSPAGTSGIRATDTQYF.

This clone occurred a few times. The genes are TRBV30 and TRBJ2-2; D possibly corresponds to TRBD1 (6 bases). Trimming left V 1 base short and J 4 bases short, with 13 bases between. Per germline, CDR1 GTSNPN and CDR2 SVGIG (reference sequence). This CDR3 spans 15 amino acids. CDR3 amino acids: CAWSGQGLGTGELFF. CDR3 DNA: TGTGCCTGGAGTGGGCAGGGGTTGGGCACCGGGGAGCTGTTTTTT.

This clone was recorded a few times. This sequence joins TRBV6-1 and TRBJ2-7; a possible D gene is TRBD1 (5 bases). V shed 6 bases and J shed 9 bases, with 15 bases lying between them. CDR1 is MNHNS, CDR2 SASEGT, per germline. The CDR3 is 12 residues long. CDR3 protein: CASSPDIKGQYF. The CDR3 DNA reads as TGTGCCAGCAGCCCGGACATCAAGGGGCAGTACTTC.

J is TRBJ2-5 and V is TRBV2; D remains unclear. The closer fit of TRBJ2-7 to the DNA end suggests the J call may be wrong. CDR3 length: 14 residues. Germline V gene sequence: CDR1 SNHLY, CDR2 FYNNEI. CDR3 DNA sequence: TGTGCCAGCAGTGAATACAGCCGTTCCTACGAGCAGTACTTC. Its protein is CASSEYSRSYEQYF.

V and J are TRBV6-6 and TRBJ1-5; tentative D call: TRBD1 (6 bases). The V gene lost 2 bases and the J gene lost 0 bases, with 11 bases spanning the gap. The CDR3 is 16 residues long. Germline V CDR1 and CDR2: MNHNY, SVGAGI (reference sequence). The CDR3 coding sequence is TGTGCCAGCAGTTACCTAGGGGGGAGTAGCAATCAGCCCCAGCATTTT. Translation: CASSYLGGSSNQPQHF.

The rearrangement joins TRBV10-3 to TRBJ2-1, with 7 bases that match TRBD1. Unmatched junction bases numbered 4, after V lost 4 bases and J lost 4 bases. The CDR3 consists of 14 residues. Germline loops: CDR1 ENHRY, CDR2 SYGVKD. CDR3 residues: CAISGGDRYNEQFF. The CDR3 coding sequence is TGTGCCATCAGTGGAGGGGACAGATACAATGAGCAGTTCTTC.

This chain uses TRBV27 with TRBJ2-5; possible D gene TRBD2, 5 bases. The V gene's germline CDR1 is MNHEY and CDR2 SMNVEV (reference sequence). This CDR3 is 15 amino acids long. V was clipped by 3 bases and J by 7 bases, with 18 bases between them. The CDR3 here is CASSLRLSVAGTQYF. The CDR3 DNA is TGTGCCAGCAGTTTGCGGCTCTCGGTGGCGGGGACCCAGTACTTC.

This clone was seen just once. The genes are TRBV27 and TRBJ2-3; 11 nucleotides agree with TRBD2. Unmatched junction bases numbered 8, after V lost 7 bases and J lost 8 bases. Germline V gene data show CDR1 as MNHEY and CDR2 as SMNVEV (reference sequence). The CDR3 totals 14 residues. The CDR3 region is CASTGLAVTGTQYF. CDR3 nucleotides: TGTGCCAGCACGGGACTAGCGGTGACGGGTACGCAGTATTTT.